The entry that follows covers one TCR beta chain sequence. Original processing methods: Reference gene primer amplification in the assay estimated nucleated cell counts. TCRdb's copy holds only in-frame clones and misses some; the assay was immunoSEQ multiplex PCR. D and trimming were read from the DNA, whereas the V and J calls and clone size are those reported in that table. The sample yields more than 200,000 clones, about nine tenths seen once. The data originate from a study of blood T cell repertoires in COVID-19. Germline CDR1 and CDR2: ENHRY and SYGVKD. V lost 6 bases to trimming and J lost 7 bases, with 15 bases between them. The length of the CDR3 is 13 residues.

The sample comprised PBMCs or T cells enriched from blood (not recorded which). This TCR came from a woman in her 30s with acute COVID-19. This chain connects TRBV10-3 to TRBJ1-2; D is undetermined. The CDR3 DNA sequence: TGTGCCATCAGCGAACCGGGAGCTATTGGCTACACCTTC. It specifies CAISEPGAIGYTF.